These 2 T cell receptor gamma chains share one sample of origin, sequenced in a study of intestinal T cells in coeliac disease. More than 8 formalin-fixed paraffin-embedded scrolls, each 5 µm thick, supplied each case's genomic DNA. TRG repertoires were amplified with LymphoTrack primers from about 200 ng of biopsy DNA. TCRdb reran clone calling via CATT on the multiplex PCR reads. The top ten hold 18% of the sample, which has about 700 gamma-chain clones, 40% to 65% seen once. The specimen sequenced was a duodenal biopsy. These receptors were taken from a human donor with celiac disease.

V is TRGV3 and J is TRGJ1 or TRGJ2. Germline V lookup: CDR1 VTNTFY, CDR2 YDVSTARD (reference sequence). The CDR3 loop spans 13 amino acids. CDR3 sequence: CAPGTEANYKKLF. CDR3 DNA: TGTGCACCTGGGACAGAGGCCAATTATAAGAAACTCTTT.

This clone was picked up a small number of times. A read error may be the cause here, since a much bigger clone is one base away. The V gene is TRGV10, the J gene TRGJ1 or TRGJ2. TRGV10 is an ORF, with its function uncertain. The CDR3 spans 13 residues. In nucleotides, the CDR3 is TGTGCTGCGTGGGATCCAAATTATTATAAGAAACTCTTC. This codes for CAAWDPNYYKKLF.